A single sample is the source of the 24 T cell receptor beta chains below, sequenced in a study of blood T cell repertoires in COVID-19. Clones were sequenced by immunoSEQ multiplex PCR, and TCRdb holds only the in-frame ones, with some missing. The data hold some 270,000 clones, with roughly 88% observed a single time. Sequencing input: PBMCs or T cells enriched from blood (not recorded which). The receptors originated from a woman between 40 and 50 years old who had been exposed to COVID-19.

This rearrangement joins TRBV5-5 to TRBJ1-2; D gene uncertain. CDR3 length: 15 residues. Germline values: CDR1 SGHKS, CDR2 YYEKEE (reference sequence). The V and J ends lost 0 bases and 4 bases respectively, with 13 bases between them. This CDR3 is CASSLAEGVIYGYTF. The CDR3 DNA is TGTGCCAGCAGCTTGGCGGAGGGAGTCATCTATGGCTACACCTTC.

The V and J genes are TRBV4-2 and TRBJ1-3; 8 bases align to TRBD1. Per germline, CDR1 LGHNA and CDR2 YNFKEQ. The CDR3 sequence is 19 residues long. Trimming took 2 bases from V and 0 from J; bases not matched to a gene: 12. The DNA of the CDR3 is TGTGCCAGCAGCCAACGGGGCCCGGGACAGGTGGGCTCTGGAAACACCATATATTTT. Translating gives CASSQRGPGQVGSGNTIYF.

The sample holds a few counts of this clone. This chain joins TRBV5-1 and TRBJ2-2; D may be TRBD2 (5 bases). This CDR3 comprises 16 residues. Trimming removed 0 bases at V and 6 bases at J, with 15 bases between. Germline CDR1 reads SGHRS; CDR2 reads YFSETQ. The CDR3 reads CASSLARDGAAGELFF. CDR3 DNA sequence: TGCGCCAGCAGCTTGGCCCGAGACGGAGCGGCCGGGGAGCTGTTTTTT.

This clone was counted between two and nine times. The rearrangement joins TRBV13 to TRBJ2-4, with D perhaps matching TRBD2 (5 bases). Trimming removed 5 bases from V and 2 bases from J, with 16 bases in between. The germline CDR1 and CDR2 sequences are PRHDT and FYEKMQ (reference sequence). The CDR3 is 16 amino acids. CDR3 nucleotide sequence: TGTGCCAGCAGCCGGGGAATCTCGGTAACCAAAAACATTCAGTACTTC. It translates to CASSRGISVTKNIQYF.

This chain uses TRBV6-5 with TRBJ2-5; D may be TRBD2 (5 bases). The CDR3 length is 14 residues. Trimming pared 5 bases from V and 5 bases from J, leaving 15 bases between. Germline lookup yields CDR1 MNHEY and CDR2 SVGAGI. CDR3 region: CASSPGSRWETQYF. DNA for the CDR3: TGTGCCAGCAGTCCGGGATCGAGGTGGGAGACCCAGTACTTC.

This rearrangement joins TRBV2 to TRBJ1-1; D possibly corresponds to TRBD1 (6 bases). The germline gives CDR1 SNHLY, CDR2 FYNNEI. CDR3 length: 13 residues. Trimming stripped 6 bases from V and 7 bases from J, with 15 bases between. This CDR3 reads CASSFRQVLEAFF. The CDR3 region has the DNA TGTGCCAGCAGCTTTAGACAGGTCCTTGAAGCTTTCTTT.

This clone was seen once. One junction end does not reproduce the germline sequence, and a read error may be involved. The rearrangement links TRBV5-6 to TRBJ1-6; D is possibly TRBD1 (6 bases). Germline lookup yields CDR1 SGHDT and CDR2 YYEEEE. This CDR3 region has 16 residues. The CDR3 bases are TGTGCCAGCACCTTGTTGACAGGACCGTATAATTCACCCCTCCACTTT. This translates into CASTLLTGPYNSPLHF.

The CDR3 coding sequence is TGTGCCAGCTCACCCGGACAGCTTACTAACTATGGCTACACCTTC. Translation gives CASSPGQLTNYGYTF. The gene calls are TRBV18 and TRBJ1-2; D might be TRBD1 (6 bases). CDR1 is KGHSH, CDR2 LQKENI, per germline. V was shortened by 3 bases and J by 0 bases, with 11 bases between the two germline ends. The CDR3 is 15 residues long.

The chain carries TRBV6-5 and TRBJ1-1; D remains ambiguous. This CDR3 region has 15 residues. Germline CDR1 and CDR2: MNHEY and SVGAGI. V lost 7 bases, J lost 6 bases, and 21 bases lay in between. In DNA, the CDR3 is TGTGCCAGCATCCCTACCGACTCGATAGGCGCTGAAGCTTTCTTT. Residues: CASIPTDSIGAEAFF.

The genes are TRBV9 and TRBJ1-1; the D gene is possibly TRBD1 (6 bases). There are 13 residues in the CDR3. Between the trimmed V and J ends, which lost 4 bases and 6 bases, there was a span of 13 bases. CDR1 is SGDLS and CDR2 is YYNGEE in the germline V gene. CDR3 loop: CASSSQGLAEAFF. The CDR3 nucleotides are TGTGCCAGCAGCTCTCAGGGGTTGGCTGAAGCTTTCTTT. The full variable domain, rest sourced from reference TRBV9 and TRBJ1-1, is DSGVTQTPKHLITATGQRVTLRCSPRSGDLSVYWYQQSLDQGLQFLIQYYNGEERAKGNILERFSAQQFPDLHSELNLSSLELGDSALYFCASSSQGLAEAFFGQGTRLTVV.

The chain uses TRBV2 and TRBJ2-2; possibly TRBD1 for D (5 bases). V was pared by 6 bases and J by 7 bases, with 18 bases between. CDR3 size: 15 residues. Germline-derived CDR1 and CDR2 are SNHLY and FYNNEI. The CDR3 DNA reads TGTGCCAGCAGAGTATCAGGGTTCTGGAGCGGGGAGCTGTTTTTT. As protein: CASRVSGFWSGELFF.

V and J are TRBV30 and TRBJ1-2; D remains ambiguous. V was pared by 0 bases and J by 2 bases, with 13 bases between. The CDR3 consists of 15 residues. Germline CDR1 reads GTSNPN; CDR2 reads SVGIG (reference sequence). CDR3 in amino acids: CAWSVQSYGNYGYTF. The CDR3, as DNA: TGTGCCTGGAGTGTACAAAGCTACGGGAACTATGGCTACACCTTC.

V usage is TRBV30 and J usage is TRBJ2-3; 7 bases fit TRBD1. The germline gives CDR1 GTSNPN, CDR2 SVGIG (reference sequence). The CDR3 runs 13 residues. J was trimmed by 7 bases and V by 6 bases; bases with no gene match: 10. The CDR3 coding sequence is TGTGCCTGCACCGAGGGGGCGCATAATACGCAGTATTTT. Encoded protein: CACTEGAHNTQYF.

The V gene is TRBV7-9, the J gene TRBJ1-1, with 9 bases fitting TRBD1. CDR1 is SEHNR, CDR2 FQNEAQ, per germline (reference sequence). This CDR3 contains 16 residues. J gave up 3 bases and V 5 bases, and 10 bases lay outside the gene matches. In DNA form, the CDR3 reads TGTGCCAGCAGCCGTCCCGGGACAGGGACGGACACTGAAGCTTTCTTT. It translates to CASSRPGTGTDTEAFF.

The chain carries TRBV6-5 and TRBJ1-1; the D is unclear. The V and J ends lost 0 bases and 4 bases respectively, with 12 bases between them. Germline CDR1 reads MNHEY; CDR2 reads SVGAGI. CDR3 length: 15 amino acids. Written as DNA, the CDR3 is TGTGCCAGCAGTTACTCGAGGAATCCCGCCACTGAAGCTTTCTTT. Protein product: CASSYSRNPATEAFF.

V and J are TRBV18 and TRBJ1-1, with TRBD1 as a possible D gene (5 bases). Germline V gene lookup returns CDR1 KGHSH and CDR2 LQKENI. This CDR3 contains 15 residues. V lost 6 bases and J 1 base, leaving 15 bases between the germline ends. The CDR3 DNA follows: TGTGCCAGCTCCCAAATGGCAGGGCCGAACACTGAAGCTTTCTTT. It translates to CASSQMAGPNTEAFF. Drawing the rest from reference TRBV18 and TRBJ1-1, the complete variable domain is NAGVMQNPRHLVRRRGQEARLRCSPMKGHSHVYWYRQLPEEGLKFMVYLQKENIIDESGMPKERFSAEFPKEGPSILRIQQVVRGDSAAYFCASSQMAGPNTEAFFGQGTRLTVV.

The genes are TRBV7-3 and TRBJ2-1; TRBD2 matches at 14 bases. The ends lost 4 bases at V and 4 bases at J; junction bases unmatched: 9. The CDR3 length is 18 residues. Per the germline V gene, CDR1 is SGHTA and CDR2 is FQGTGA. For the CDR3, the DNA is TGTGCCAGCAGCTCCACGGGGACTAGCGGGGGTATATACAATGAGCAGTTCTTC. Amino acids: CASSSTGTSGGIYNEQFF. Full variable domain (remainder filled in from reference TRBV7-3 and TRBJ2-1): GAGVSQTPSNKVTEKGKYVELRCDPISGHTALYWYRQSLGQGPEFLIYFQGTGAADDSGLPNDRFFAVRPEGSVSTLKIQRTERGDSAVYLCASSSTGTSGGIYNEQFFGPGTRLTVL.

The chain uses TRBV2 and TRBJ1-5, with no clear D. The V end was cut by 6 bases, the J end by 9 bases, with 18 bases between. This CDR3 region has 14 residues. The V gene's germline CDR1 is SNHLY and CDR2 FYNNEI. In nucleotides, the CDR3 is TGTGCCAGCAGACCGGGTCTCAACACCTGGCCCCAGCATTTT. Translated: CASRPGLNTWPQHF.

This rearrangement joins TRBV10-3 to TRBJ2-1; 14 nucleotides align to TRBD2. The CDR3 loop spans 15 amino acids. The V and J ends lost 10 bases and 12 bases, in that order; junction bases with no gene match: 14. Germline CDR1 and CDR2: ENHRY and SYGVKD. In nucleotides, the CDR3 is TGTGCCACTATGATCCCGGGACTAGCGGGAGCAGCGCAGTTCTTC. This gives the protein CATMIPGLAGAAQFF.

The V and J genes are TRBV4-1 and TRBJ1-4; D is unclear. The CDR3 length is 16 residues. Germline-derived CDR1 and CDR2 are MGHRA and YSYEKL. V lost 3 bases and J 0 bases, leaving 11 bases between the germline ends. The CDR3 is CASSQPPGATNEKLFF. In DNA, the CDR3 is TGCGCCAGCAGCCAGCCCCCGGGAGCAACTAATGAAAAACTGTTTTTT.

J is TRBJ1-2 and V is TRBV12-5; 8 bases agree with TRBD1. V lost 4 bases, J lost 6 bases, and 10 bases stayed unmatched. Germline V gene data show CDR1 as LGHNT and CDR2 as FRNRAP. This CDR3 region has 15 residues. DNA for the CDR3: TGTGCTAGTGGTTCTTCAGGGGGCAGGGAAGATGGCTACACCTTC. Encoded protein: CASGSSGGREDGYTF.

CDR3 nucleotide sequence: TGTGCCAGCAGCGCGGGACTAGCTCTCCACGAGCAGTACTTC. Translation gives CASSAGLALHEQYF. This chain joins TRBV7-9 and TRBJ2-7; 9 bases agree with TRBD2. The CDR3 totals 14 residues. V was pared by 5 bases and J by 5 bases, with 7 bases of the junction left unmatched. The germline V gene encodes CDR1 SEHNR and CDR2 FQNEAQ (reference sequence).

V is TRBV3-1 (or the pseudogene TRBV3-2) and J is TRBJ2-7; D is possibly TRBD2 (6 bases). Germline assignment: CDR1 LGHDT and CDR2 YNNKEL (reference sequence). This CDR3 is built from 18 residues. Trimming shortened V by 3 bases and J by 9 bases, and 30 bases separated the two germline ends. Written as DNA, the CDR3 is TGTGCCAGCAGCCACACAAAGGCGGGAAATCTACGGTTATTTCGGCAGTACTTC. Translation: CASSHTKAGNLRLFRQYF.

V is TRBV6-2 or TRBV6-3 and J is TRBJ1-1; no clear D. The V end lost 6 bases, the J end lost 0 bases, and 8 bases lay between the germline ends. The germline V gene has CDR1 MNHEY and CDR2 SVGEGT. The CDR3 is 13 residues long. The DNA of the CDR3 is TGTGCCAGCAGCCCCGTTATGAACACTGAAGCTTTCTTT. This codes for CASSPVMNTEAFF.